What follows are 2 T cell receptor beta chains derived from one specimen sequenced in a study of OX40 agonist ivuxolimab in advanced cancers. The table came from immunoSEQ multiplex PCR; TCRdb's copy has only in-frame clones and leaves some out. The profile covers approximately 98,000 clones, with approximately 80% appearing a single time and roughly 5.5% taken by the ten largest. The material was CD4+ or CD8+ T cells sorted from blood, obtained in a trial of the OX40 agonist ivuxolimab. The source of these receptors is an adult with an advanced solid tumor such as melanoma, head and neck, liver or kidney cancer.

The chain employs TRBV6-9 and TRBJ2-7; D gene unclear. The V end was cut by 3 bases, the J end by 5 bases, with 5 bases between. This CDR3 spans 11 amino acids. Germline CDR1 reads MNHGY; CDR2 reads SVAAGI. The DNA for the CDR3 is TGTGCCAGCAGTTACCTAGACGAGCAGTACTTC. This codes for CASSYLDEQYF.

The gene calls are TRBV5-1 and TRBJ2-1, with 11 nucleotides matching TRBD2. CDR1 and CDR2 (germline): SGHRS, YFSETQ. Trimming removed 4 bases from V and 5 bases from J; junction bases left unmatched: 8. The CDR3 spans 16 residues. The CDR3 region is CASSNLAGGTHNEQFF. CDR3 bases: TGCGCCAGCAGCAACCTAGCGGGGGGAACCCACAATGAGCAGTTCTTC.